These 9 T cell receptor beta chains were sequenced from one sample in a study of shared clonotypes between healthy human individuals (dated by TCRdb to the early 2020s). The library was produced with the immunoSEQ multiplex PCR assay. As stored in TCRdb, this immuneACCESS dataset retains in-frame rearrangements with V and J assigned. A fraction of the clones does not appear; measured against another copy, unresolved V genes explain less than half of the discrepancy, and the remainder lacks a known reason. The sample records roughly 2 million clones, more than 90% of which are singletons. About 0.13% of the sample goes to the ten largest clones. The sequenced sample consisted of naive CD4+ T cells sorted from blood. Explained via the paper, the cell subset or site label denotes: CD45RA+ positively selected. These receptors were collected from a man aged 18 to 35 in good health.

About this clone: Other DNA sequences of this sample code for an identical CDR3. This rearrangement joins TRBV6-5 to TRBJ1-2; D remains ambiguous. The CDR3 is 13 residues long. V was clipped by 4 bases and J by 8 bases, with 14 bases between them. In germline, CDR1 is MNHEY, CDR2 SVGAGI. The CDR3 is CASSSLAGAGYTF. The CDR3 DNA reads TGTGCCAGCAGTTCCCTCGCGGGAGCCGGCTACACCTTC.

This chain links TRBV5-1 with TRBJ2-2; D is unresolved. Germline V lookup: CDR1 SGHRS, CDR2 YFSETQ. Trimming took off 4 bases at V and 1 base at J, with 11 bases between the two ends. The CDR3 has 15 residues. The CDR3 DNA sequence: TGCGCCAGCAGCGCCGCCTCTTGGAACACCGGGGAGCTGTTTTTT. Its protein is CASSAASWNTGELFF. Complete variable domain (other parts from reference TRBV5-1 and TRBJ2-2): KAGVTQTPRYLIKTRGQQVTLSCSPISGHRSVSWYQQTPGQGLQFLFEYFSETQRNKGNFPGRFSGRQFSNSRSEMNVSTLELGDSALYLCASSAASWNTGELFFGEGSRLTVL.

The V call is TRBV4-3, the J call TRBJ2-5; D might be TRBD1 (6 bases). V shed 3 bases and J shed 5 bases, with 16 bases lying between them. Germline CDR1 and CDR2: LGHNA and YSLEER. The CDR3 consists of 15 residues. CDR3 in DNA: TGCGCCAGCAGCCACCCACAGGGTAAGGGGGAGACCCAGTACTTC. Translated: CASSHPQGKGETQYF.

The rearrangement uses TRBV27 and TRBJ1-5, with 8 bases matching TRBD1. The CDR3 consists of 16 residues. Germline V gene data show CDR1 as MNHEY and CDR2 as SMNVEV (reference sequence). V was clipped by 6 bases and J by 3 bases; unmatched bases: 10. Here the CDR3 reads CASRITGTGTNQPQHF. Here the CDR3 DNA reads TGTGCCAGCAGGATCACCGGGACAGGCACCAATCAGCCCCAGCATTTT.

V usage is TRBV6-5 and J usage is TRBJ2-5; TRBD1 aligns across 8 bases. The germline V gene has CDR1 MNHEY and CDR2 SVGAGI. V shed 4 bases and J 2 bases; nucleotides not matched to a gene: 3. The CDR3 runs 14 residues. The CDR3, as DNA: TGTGCCAGCAGTTTCAACAGGGGGCAAGAGACCCAGTACTTC. Its translation is CASSFNRGQETQYF.

Regarding this clone: Different DNA sequences within this sample yield the same CDR3. The chain carries TRBV4-1 and TRBJ1-3, with D unclear. In germline, CDR1 is MGHRA, CDR2 YSYEKL. The V end was cut by 0 bases, the J end by 0 bases, with 6 bases between. The CDR3 has 15 amino acids. The CDR3 loop reads CASSQDRASGNTIYF. CDR3 bases: TGCGCCAGCAGCCAAGACAGAGCCTCTGGAAACACCATATATTTT.

The chain carries TRBV4-2 and TRBJ2-7, with D maybe TRBD2 (6 bases). V was cut by 0 bases and J by 1 base, with 10 bases left in between. Germline V lookup: CDR1 LGHNA, CDR2 YNFKEQ. The CDR3 extends over 15 amino acids. CDR3 DNA sequence: TGTGCCAGCAGCCAAGAATTGGAGGGATCCTACGAGCAGTACTTC. Its translation is CASSQELEGSYEQYF.

The chain uses TRBV5-4 and TRBJ2-7; D might be TRBD1 or TRBD2, each matching 5 bases. The CDR3 contains 13 residues. Germline V gives CDR1 SGHNT, CDR2 YYREEE (reference sequence). With 4 bases removed from V and 3 bases from J, the gap between germline ends came to 11 bases. In nucleotides, the CDR3 is TGTGCCAGCAGCCTTAGGGACCGCTACGAGCAGTACTTC. Its translation is CASSLRDRYEQYF.

V gene TRBV11-2 combines with J gene TRBJ1-2; 8 bases map to TRBD1. The length of the CDR3 is 15 residues. V was pared by 2 bases and J by 6 bases, with 8 bases of the junction left unmatched. Looked up from germline, CDR1 is SGHAT and CDR2 is FQNNGV. DNA for the CDR3: TGTGCCAGCAGCTTAAGGGGAGACAGGGGAGATGGCTACACCTTC. Translating gives CASSLRGDRGDGYTF. The entire variable domain, with the rest obtained from reference TRBV11-2 and TRBJ1-2, is as follows: EAGVAQSPRYKIIEKRQSVAFWCNPISGHATLYWYQQILGQGPKLLIQFQNNGVVDDSQLPKDRFSAERLKGVDSTLKIQPAKLEDSAVYLCASSLRGDRGDGYTFGSGTRLTVV.